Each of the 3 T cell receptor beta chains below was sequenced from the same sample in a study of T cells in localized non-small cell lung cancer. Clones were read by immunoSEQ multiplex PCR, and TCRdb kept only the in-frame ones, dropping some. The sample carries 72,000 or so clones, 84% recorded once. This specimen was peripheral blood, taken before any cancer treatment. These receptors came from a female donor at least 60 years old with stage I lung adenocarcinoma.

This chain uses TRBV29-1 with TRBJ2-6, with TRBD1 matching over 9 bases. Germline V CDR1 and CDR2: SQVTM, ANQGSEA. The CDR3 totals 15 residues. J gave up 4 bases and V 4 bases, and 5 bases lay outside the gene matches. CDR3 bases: TGCAGCGTTGTCGGACAGGGGAGCGGGGCCAACGTCCTGACTTTC. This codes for CSVVGQGSGANVLTF.

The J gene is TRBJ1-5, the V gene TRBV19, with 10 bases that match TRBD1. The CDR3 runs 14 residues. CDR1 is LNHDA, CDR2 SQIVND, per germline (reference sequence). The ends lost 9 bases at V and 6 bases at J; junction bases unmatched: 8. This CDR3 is CASRDRGSAQPQHF. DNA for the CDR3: TGTGCCAGCAGGGACAGGGGATCGGCTCAGCCCCAGCATTTT. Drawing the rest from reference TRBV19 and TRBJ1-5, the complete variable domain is DGGITQSPKYLFRKEGQNVTLSCEQNLNHDAMYWYRQDPGQGLRLIYYSQIVNDFQKGDIAEGYSVSREKKESFPLTVTSAQKNPTAFYLCASRDRGSAQPQHFGDGTRLSIL.

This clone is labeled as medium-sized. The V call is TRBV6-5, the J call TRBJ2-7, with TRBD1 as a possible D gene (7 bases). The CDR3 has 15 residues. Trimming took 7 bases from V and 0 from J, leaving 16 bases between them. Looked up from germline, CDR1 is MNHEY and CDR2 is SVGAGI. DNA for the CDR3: TGTGCCAGCACGGGGAGGACAGGACTCTCCTACGAGCAGTACTTC. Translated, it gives CASTGRTGLSYEQYF.